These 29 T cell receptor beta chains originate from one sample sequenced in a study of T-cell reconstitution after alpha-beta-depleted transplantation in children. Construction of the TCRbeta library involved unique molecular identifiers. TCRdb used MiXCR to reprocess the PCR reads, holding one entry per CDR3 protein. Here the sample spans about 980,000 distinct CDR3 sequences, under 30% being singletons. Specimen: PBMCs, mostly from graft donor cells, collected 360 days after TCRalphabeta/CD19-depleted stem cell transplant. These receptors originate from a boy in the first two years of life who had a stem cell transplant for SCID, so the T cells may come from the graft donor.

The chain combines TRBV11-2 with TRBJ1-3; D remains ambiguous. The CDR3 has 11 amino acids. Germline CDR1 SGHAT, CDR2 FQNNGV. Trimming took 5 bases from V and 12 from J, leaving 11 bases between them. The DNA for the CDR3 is TGTGCCAGCAGCCTTTTCGGCCTCATATATTTT. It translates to CASSLFGLIYF.

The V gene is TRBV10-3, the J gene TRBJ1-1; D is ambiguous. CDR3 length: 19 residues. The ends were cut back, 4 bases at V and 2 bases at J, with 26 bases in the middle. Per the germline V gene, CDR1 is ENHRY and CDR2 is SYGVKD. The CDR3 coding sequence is TGTGCCATCAGTGGCGGAGGTGGCAGTAAAGTCCTAGGAAACACTGAAGCTTTCTTT. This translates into CAISGGGGSKVLGNTEAFF.

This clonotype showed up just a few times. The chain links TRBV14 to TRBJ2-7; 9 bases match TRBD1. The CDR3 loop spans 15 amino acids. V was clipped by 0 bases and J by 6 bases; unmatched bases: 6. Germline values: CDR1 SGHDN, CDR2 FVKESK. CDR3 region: CASSQDGTGRSEQYF. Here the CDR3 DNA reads TGTGCCAGCAGCCAAGATGGGACAGGGAGGTCCGAGCAGTACTTC.

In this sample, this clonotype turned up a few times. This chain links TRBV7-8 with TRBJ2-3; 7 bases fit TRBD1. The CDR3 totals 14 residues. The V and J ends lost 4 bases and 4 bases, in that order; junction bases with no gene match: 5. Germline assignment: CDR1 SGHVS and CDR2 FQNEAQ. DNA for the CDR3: TGTGCCAGCAGCTCTCGGACAGGCGCAGATACGCAGTATTTT. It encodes CASSSRTGADTQYF.

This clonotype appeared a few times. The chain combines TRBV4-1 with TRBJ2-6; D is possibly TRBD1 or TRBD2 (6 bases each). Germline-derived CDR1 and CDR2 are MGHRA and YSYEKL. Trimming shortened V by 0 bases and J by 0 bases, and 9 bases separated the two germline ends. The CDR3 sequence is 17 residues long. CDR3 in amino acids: CASSQDGGTSGANVLTF. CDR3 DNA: TGCGCCAGCAGCCAAGACGGGGGCACCTCTGGGGCCAACGTCCTGACTTTC.

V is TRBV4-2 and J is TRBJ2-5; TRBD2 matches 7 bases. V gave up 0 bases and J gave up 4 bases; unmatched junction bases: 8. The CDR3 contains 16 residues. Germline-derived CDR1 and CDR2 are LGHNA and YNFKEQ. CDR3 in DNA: TGTGCCAGCAGCCAAGATCGGTTGGCTAGCGGAGAGACCCAGTACTTC. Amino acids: CASSQDRLASGETQYF.

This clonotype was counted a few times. The CDR3 sequence: CASSVVPYGTLNTEAFF. The CDR3 DNA is TGTGCCAGCAGCGTAGTGCCGTATGGGACTCTAAACACTGAAGCTTTCTTT. The V and J genes are TRBV9 and TRBJ1-1, with D perhaps TRBD1 (5 bases). Deletions cut 0 bases from V and 2 bases from J, with 17 bases between. The V gene's germline CDR1 is SGDLS and CDR2 YYNGEE. The CDR3 consists of 17 residues.

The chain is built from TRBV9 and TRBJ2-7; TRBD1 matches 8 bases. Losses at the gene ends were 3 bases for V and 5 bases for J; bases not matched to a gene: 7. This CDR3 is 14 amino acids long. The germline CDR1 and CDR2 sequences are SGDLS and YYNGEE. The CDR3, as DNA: TGTGCCAGCAGCGCAGGGGGCGCGTACCACGAGCAGTACTTC. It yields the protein CASSAGGAYHEQYF.

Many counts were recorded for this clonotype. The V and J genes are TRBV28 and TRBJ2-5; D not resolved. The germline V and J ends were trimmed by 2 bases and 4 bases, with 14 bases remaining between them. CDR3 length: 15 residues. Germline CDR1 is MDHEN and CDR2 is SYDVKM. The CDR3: CASSLGLVRSETQYF. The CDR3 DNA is TGTGCCAGCAGTTTAGGCCTGGTGCGGTCAGAGACCCAGTACTTC.

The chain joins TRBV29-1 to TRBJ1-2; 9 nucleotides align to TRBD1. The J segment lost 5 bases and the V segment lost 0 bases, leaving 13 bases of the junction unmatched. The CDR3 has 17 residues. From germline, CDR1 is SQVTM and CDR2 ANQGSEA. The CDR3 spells CSVEDQGSGTGLYGYTF. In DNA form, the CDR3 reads TGCAGCGTTGAAGATCAAGGATCCGGGACAGGGTTGTATGGCTACACCTTC.

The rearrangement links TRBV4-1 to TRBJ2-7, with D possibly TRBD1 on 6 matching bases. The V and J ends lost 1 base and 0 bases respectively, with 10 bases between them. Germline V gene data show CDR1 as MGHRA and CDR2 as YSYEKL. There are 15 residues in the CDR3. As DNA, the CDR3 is TGCGCCAGCAGCCAAGTTCAGGGGAGCTCCTACGAGCAGTACTTC. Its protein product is CASSQVQGSSYEQYF.

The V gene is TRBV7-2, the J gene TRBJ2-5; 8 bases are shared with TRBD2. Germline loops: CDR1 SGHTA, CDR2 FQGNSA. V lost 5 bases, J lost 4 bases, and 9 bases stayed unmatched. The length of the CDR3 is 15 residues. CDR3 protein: CASSPRTSSRETQYF. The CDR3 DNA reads TGTGCCAGCAGCCCACGGACTAGCTCCAGAGAGACCCAGTACTTC.

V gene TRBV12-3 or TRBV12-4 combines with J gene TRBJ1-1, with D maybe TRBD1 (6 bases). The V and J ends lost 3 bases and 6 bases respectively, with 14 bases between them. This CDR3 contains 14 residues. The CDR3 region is CASSFKGGGAEAFF. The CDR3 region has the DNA TGTGCCAGCAGTTTTAAGGGGGGAGGCGCTGAAGCTTTCTTT.

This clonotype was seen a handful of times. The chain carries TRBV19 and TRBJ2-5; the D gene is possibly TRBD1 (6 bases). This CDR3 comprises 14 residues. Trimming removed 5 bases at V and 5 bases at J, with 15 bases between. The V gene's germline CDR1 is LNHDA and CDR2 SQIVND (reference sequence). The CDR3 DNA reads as TGTGCCAGTAGTTACCGGGACAATTGGGAGACCCAGTACTTC. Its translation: CASSYRDNWETQYF.

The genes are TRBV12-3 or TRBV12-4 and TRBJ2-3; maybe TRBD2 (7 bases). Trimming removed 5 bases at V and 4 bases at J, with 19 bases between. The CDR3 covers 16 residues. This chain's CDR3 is CASSPPRGGRPDTQYF. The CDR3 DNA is TGTGCCAGCAGTCCCCCCCGCGGGGGCCGACCAGATACGCAGTATTTT.

The DNA for the CDR3 is TGTGCCAGCTCACCATTACCTAGCGGGGTCACAGATACGCAGTATTTT. Amino acid sequence: CASSPLPSGVTDTQYF. The chain joins TRBV18 to TRBJ2-3; 9 bases line up with TRBD2. Germline assignment: CDR1 KGHSH and CDR2 LQKENI. This CDR3 comprises 16 residues. V was clipped by 2 bases and J by 2 bases; unmatched bases: 5.

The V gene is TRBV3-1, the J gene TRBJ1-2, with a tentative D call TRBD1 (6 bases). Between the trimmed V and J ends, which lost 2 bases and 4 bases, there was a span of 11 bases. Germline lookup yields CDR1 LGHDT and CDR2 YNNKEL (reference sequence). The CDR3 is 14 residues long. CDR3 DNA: TGTGCCAGCAGCCAAAAAGGGACAAGCTATGGCTACACCTTC. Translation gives CASSQKGTSYGYTF.

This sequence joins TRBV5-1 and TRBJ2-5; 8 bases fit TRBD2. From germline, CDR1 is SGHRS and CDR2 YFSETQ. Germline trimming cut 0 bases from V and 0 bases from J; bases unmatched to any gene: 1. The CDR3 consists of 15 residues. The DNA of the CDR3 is TGCGCCAGCAGCTTGGGACTAGCGTACCAAGAGACCCAGTACTTC. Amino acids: CASSLGLAYQETQYF.

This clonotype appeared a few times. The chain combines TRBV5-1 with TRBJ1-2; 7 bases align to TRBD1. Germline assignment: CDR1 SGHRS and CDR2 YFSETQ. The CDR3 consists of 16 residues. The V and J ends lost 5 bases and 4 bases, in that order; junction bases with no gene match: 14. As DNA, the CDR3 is TGCGCCAGCAGAGGCGATCCGGGACAGAGAGGCTATGGCTACACCTTC. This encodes CASRGDPGQRGYGYTF.

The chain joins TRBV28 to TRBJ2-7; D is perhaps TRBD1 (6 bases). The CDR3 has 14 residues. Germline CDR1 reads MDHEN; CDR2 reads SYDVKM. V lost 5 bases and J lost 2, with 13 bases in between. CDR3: CASSTNREPYEQYF. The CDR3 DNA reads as TGTGCCAGCAGTACTAACAGGGAGCCCTACGAGCAGTACTTC.

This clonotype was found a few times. The CDR3 DNA reads as TGTGCCAGCAGCCGACAGGGGCATCAGTACTTC. Its translation is CASSRQGHQYF. This chain uses TRBV28 with TRBJ2-7; 8 bases align to TRBD1. J lost 10 bases, V lost 6 bases, and 5 bases had no gene match. The CDR3 is 11 amino acids. Germline V CDR1 and CDR2: MDHEN, SYDVKM.

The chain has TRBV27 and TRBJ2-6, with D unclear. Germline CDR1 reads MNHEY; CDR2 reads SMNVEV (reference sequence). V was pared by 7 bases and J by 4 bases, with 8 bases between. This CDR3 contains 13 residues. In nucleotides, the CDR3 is TGTGCCAGCACCCCAGCCGGGGCCAACGTCCTGACTTTC. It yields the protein CASTPAGANVLTF.

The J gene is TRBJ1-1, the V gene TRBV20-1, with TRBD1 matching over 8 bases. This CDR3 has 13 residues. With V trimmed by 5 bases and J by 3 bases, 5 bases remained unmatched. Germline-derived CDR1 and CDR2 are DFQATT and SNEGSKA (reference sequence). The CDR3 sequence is CSAFGQGDTEAFF. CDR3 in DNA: TGCAGTGCTTTCGGACAGGGTGACACTGAAGCTTTCTTT.

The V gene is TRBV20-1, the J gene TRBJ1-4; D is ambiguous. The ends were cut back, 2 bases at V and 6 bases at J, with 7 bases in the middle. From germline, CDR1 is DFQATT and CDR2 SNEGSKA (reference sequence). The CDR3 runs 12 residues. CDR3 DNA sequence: TGCAGTGCTAGACGGGAGGATGAAAAACTGTTTTTT. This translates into CSARREDEKLFF.

The CDR3, as DNA: TGTGCCAGCTCACCAGAGACAGGGGGGGAGCAGTACTTC. Its protein is CASSPETGGEQYF. This sequence joins TRBV18 and TRBJ2-7; 9 bases map to TRBD1. The CDR3 is 13 residues long. Germline-derived CDR1 and CDR2 are KGHSH and LQKENI. With V trimmed by 2 bases and J by 7 bases, 3 bases remained unmatched.

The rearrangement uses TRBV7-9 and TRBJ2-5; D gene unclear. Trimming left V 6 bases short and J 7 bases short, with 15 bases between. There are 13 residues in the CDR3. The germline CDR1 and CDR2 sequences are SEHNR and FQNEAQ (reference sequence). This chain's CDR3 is CASSPGPFPTQYF. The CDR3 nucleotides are TGTGCCAGCAGTCCCGGGCCCTTCCCGACCCAGTACTTC.

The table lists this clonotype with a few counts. The CDR3 bases are TGTGCCAGCAGGTCCAGGTCGGGGGATAGCAATCAGCCCCAGCATTTT. Translating gives CASRSRSGDSNQPQHF. The chain carries TRBV12-3 or TRBV12-4 and TRBJ1-5; a weak D match, TRBD1 (5 bases). V lost 6 bases and J lost 0, with 15 bases in between. The CDR3 contains 16 residues.

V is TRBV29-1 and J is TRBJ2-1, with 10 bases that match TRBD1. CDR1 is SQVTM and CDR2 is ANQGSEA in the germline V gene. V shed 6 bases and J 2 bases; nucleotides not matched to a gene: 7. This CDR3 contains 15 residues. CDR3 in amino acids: CSVDRDRGPYNEQFF. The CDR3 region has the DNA TGCAGCGTAGATCGGGACAGGGGTCCCTACAATGAGCAGTTCTTC.

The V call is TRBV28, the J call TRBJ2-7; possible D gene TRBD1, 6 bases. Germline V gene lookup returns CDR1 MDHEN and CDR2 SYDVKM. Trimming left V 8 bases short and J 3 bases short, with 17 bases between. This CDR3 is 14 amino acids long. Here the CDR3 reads CASASGTRLYEQYF. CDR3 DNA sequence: TGTGCCAGCGCATCGGGGACACGTCTCTACGAGCAGTACTTC.